This TCR beta chain emerged from a study of identifying expanded T cells in peripheral blood. Collection occurred without any documented infections or immune events in donors. The table came from immunoSEQ multiplex PCR; TCRdb's copy has only in-frame clones and leaves some out. Counted here are about 91,000 clones, 88% occurring once; the ten biggest clones make up roughly 4.2%. Broader study findings: Approximately 2-week clone count variance significantly increased as total template count grew.

The count of this clone is one. Its antigen is still unknown. CDR1 is MNHNY and CDR2 is SVGAGI in the germline V gene (reference sequence). CDR3 size: 15 residues. With V trimmed by 5 bases and J by 0 bases, 3 bases remained unmatched. The chain combines TRBV6-6 with TRBJ2-3; TRBD2 matches at 9 bases. Material for sequencing was blood. This TCR derives from a person aged 18 to 70 in good health. The CDR3 sequence: CASSRTSDSTDTQYF. The CDR3, as DNA: TGTGCCAGCAGTCGGACTAGCGATAGCACAGATACGCAGTATTTT.